The rows below give T cell receptor beta chains drawn from one sample of a study of CD8 T cells in Susac syndrome. TCRdb re-called the immunoSEQ multiplex PCR reads through MiXCR, storing one row per CDR3 protein. The table has about 150,000 distinct CDR3 sequences, 90% to 95% seen once. Sequenced: CD4+ T cells from PBMCs. The source of these receptors is a human donor with multiple sclerosis. The CDR3 runs from the conserved cysteine through the conserved F or W. A D gene is named only where the DNA matches it firmly. Clone size is stated in some rows and not others, as once, few, many or a class when expanded.

j_call	clone_size	v_call	d_call	cdr3_length	cdr3_aa	cdr3_nt
TRBJ1-4	NA	TRBV6-6	NA	14	CASSPRQFNEKLFF	TGTGCCAGCTCTCCCAGGCAGTTTAATGAAAAACTGTTTTTT
TRBJ2-3	NA	TRBV7-9	TRBD1	17	CASSSRVGQGGTDTQYF	TGTGCCAGCAGCTCAAGAGTTGGACAGGGGGGAACAGATACGCAGTATTTT
TRBJ1-2	NA	TRBV7-2	TRBD1	16	CASSPWGGQGAGGYTF	TGTGCCAGCAGCCCTTGGGGTGGACAGGGCGCTGGTGGCTACACCTTC
TRBJ2-5	NA	TRBV20-1	NA	12	CSAGRAQETQYF	TGCAGTGCTGGCAGGGCACAAGAGACCCAGTACTTC
TRBJ2-1	NA	TRBV24-1	TRBD2	17	CATSEGVWGGFDNEQFF	TGTGCCACCAGCGAAGGCGTGTGGGGGGGGTTTGACAATGAGCAGTTCTTC
TRBJ2-5	once	TRBV29-1	NA	12	CSASWIGETQYF	TGCAGCGCCTCATGGATCGGAGAGACCCAGTACTTC
TRBJ1-5	NA	TRBV27	TRBD1	15	CASQRTGWGNQPQHF	TGTGCCAGCCAAAGGACAGGGTGGGGAAATCAGCCCCAGCATTTT
TRBJ2-7	NA	TRBV3-1	NA	16	CASSHRWRTPRYEQYF	TGTGCCAGCAGCCATCGCTGGCGAACCCCTCGCTACGAGCAGTACTTC
TRBJ1-1	NA	TRBV7-9	NA	14	CASSLGSNNAEAFF	TGTGCCAGCAGCTTAGGCTCAAATAACGCTGAAGCTTTCTTT
TRBJ1-4	NA	TRBV2	NA	14	CASSEGQTNEKLFF	TGTGCCAGCAGTGAAGGCCAGACTAATGAAAAACTGTTTTTT
TRBJ1-1	once	TRBV7-3	NA	14	CASSRGVKNTEAFF	TGTGCCAGCAGTCGGGGGGTGAAGAACACTGAAGCTTTCTTT
TRBJ2-7	NA	TRBV10-3	TRBD1	15	CAISETGAVSYEQYF	TGTGCCATCAGTGAGACAGGGGCCGTATCCTACGAGCAGTACTTC
TRBJ2-4	NA	TRBV6-1	NA	15	CASSEDGLAKNIQYF	TGTGCCAGCAGTGAAGATGGGTTAGCCAAAAACATTCAGTACTTC
TRBJ2-5	NA	TRBV12-3/TRBV12-4	NA	14	CASSFGGAQETQYF	TGTGCCAGCAGTTTCGGGGGCGCCCAAGAGACCCAGTACTTC
TRBJ1-6	NA	TRBV7-3	NA	15	CASSLTWAGESPLHF	TGTGCCAGCAGCTTAACGTGGGCAGGGGAATCACCCCTCCACTTT
TRBJ1-5	NA	TRBV20-1	NA	14	CSAREVASVGPQHF	TGCAGTGCTAGAGAAGTCGCATCGGTGGGGCCCCAGCATTTT
TRBJ2-4	NA	TRBV2	NA	14	CASSAALAKNIQYF	TGTGCCAGCAGCGCGGCACTAGCCAAAAACATTCAGTACTTC
TRBJ2-1	NA	TRBV2	NA	14	CASSFKTGNGEQFF	TGTGCCAGCAGTTTTAAGACAGGTAATGGTGAGCAGTTCTTC
TRBJ2-5	NA	TRBV20-1	NA	16	CSAPQSLGPHQETQYF	TGCAGTGCCCCGCAAAGTCTGGGACCTCACCAAGAGACCCAGTACTTC
TRBJ1-5	NA	TRBV20-1	NA	14	CSARNPYSNQPQHF	TGCAGTGCTAGGAATCCTTATAGCAATCAGCCCCAGCATTTT